Below are 9 T cell receptor beta chains sequenced from a single sample in a study of beta chain features in type 1 diabetes. Study-wide results and caveats: Patients with Type 1 diabetes showed moderately but significantly shorter TCRB CDR3s in all four CD4+ subsets.

No antigen has been assigned to these receptors. Expressed TCRB transcripts were sequenced, since all the RNA that had been isolated was reverse transcribed. Profiling relied on immunoSEQ multiplex PCR, and the TCRdb table lists in-frame clones only, not all of them. The repertoire holds hundreds of thousands of clones, with 15% as singletons. Source material: naive CD4+ T cells from blood. The receptor source for this set is a man younger than 30 with type 1 diabetes.

This clone was detected a few times. The chain joins TRBV19 to TRBJ2-7; a weak D match, TRBD1 (7 bases). V lost 5 bases, J lost 5 bases, and 13 bases lay in between. CDR1 and CDR2 (germline): LNHDA, SQIVND (reference sequence). The CDR3 consists of 13 residues. This CDR3 is CASSLQGRNEQYF. The CDR3 DNA reads TGTGCCAGTAGTTTACAGGGGAGGAACGAGCAGTACTTC.

The chain is built from TRBV11-2 and TRBJ2-5, with 8 bases lining up with TRBD1. Trimming took 5 bases from V and 5 from J; bases not matched to a gene: 7. Germline V gives CDR1 SGHAT, CDR2 FQNNGV. This CDR3 spans 14 amino acids. This CDR3 is CASSRQGLGETQYF. CDR3 in DNA: TGTGCCAGCAGCCGACAGGGGTTAGGGGAGACCCAGTACTTC.

This clone has only a few counts. This chain uses TRBV7-2 with TRBJ2-5; tentatively, D is TRBD1 (5 bases). The V end lost 6 bases, the J end lost 2 bases, and 10 bases lay between the germline ends. The CDR3 is made up of 13 amino acids. In germline, CDR1 is SGHTA, CDR2 FQGNSA. The CDR3 is CASRRQPQETQYF. For the CDR3, the DNA is TGTGCCAGCAGACGACAGCCTCAAGAGACCCAGTACTTC.

This rearrangement joins TRBV30 to TRBJ2-2; D not certain. Germline V gene lookup returns CDR1 GTSNPN and CDR2 SVGIG (reference sequence). Trimming left V 5 bases short and J 6 bases short, with 7 bases between. The CDR3 consists of 11 residues. The CDR3 DNA sequence: TGTGCCTGGCAGGAAGCCGGGGAGCTGTTTTTT. Translated: CAWQEAGELFF.

This clone has only a few counts. The rearrangement uses TRBV28 and TRBJ2-1, with a tentative D call TRBD2 (7 bases). CDR1 and CDR2 (germline): MDHEN, SYDVKM. The V end lost 10 bases, the J end lost 9 bases, and 19 bases lay between the germline ends. CDR3 size: 13 residues. This chain's CDR3 is CATDGRRGGEQFF. For the CDR3, the DNA is TGTGCCACCGACGGGAGGAGGGGGGGTGAGCAGTTCTTC.

This clone was counted only a few times. V gene TRBV29-1 combines with J gene TRBJ1-1; D is unresolved. Trimming removed 3 bases from V and 8 bases from J, with 13 bases in between. The CDR3 is made up of 12 amino acids. Germline V gene sequence: CDR1 SQVTM, CDR2 ANQGSEA. CDR3 in amino acids: CSVERLVGEAFF. The CDR3 region has the DNA TGCAGCGTTGAGAGACTAGTAGGGGAAGCTTTCTTT.

The chain uses TRBV29-1 and TRBJ2-5; 7 bases agree with TRBD2. The CDR3 loop spans 14 amino acids. Per the germline V gene, CDR1 is SQVTM and CDR2 is ANQGSEA. Losses at the gene ends were 3 bases for V and 1 base for J; bases not matched to a gene: 5. As DNA, the CDR3 is TGCAGCGTTGAGGGGAGGGTCCGCCAAGAGACCCAGTACTTC. Its translation is CSVEGRVRQETQYF. Complete variable domain (other parts from reference TRBV29-1 and TRBJ2-5): SAVISQKPSRDICQRGTSLTIQCQVDSQVTMMFWYRQQPGQSLTLIATANQGSEATYESGFVIDKFPISRPNLTFSTLTVSNMSPEDSSIYLCSVEGRVRQETQYFGPGTRLLVL.

V usage is TRBV7-2 and J usage is TRBJ2-1, with TRBD2 as a possible D gene (5 bases). Germline V gene sequence: CDR1 SGHTA, CDR2 FQGNSA. The V and J ends lost 10 bases and 2 bases respectively, with 12 bases between them. This CDR3 is built from 13 residues. CDR3 region: CATGSGPYNEQFF. In DNA form, the CDR3 reads TGTGCCACTGGGAGCGGACCCTACAATGAGCAGTTCTTC.

This clone has more than one count but fewer than ten. One end of the junction does not line up with germline, which may come from a read error. This chain connects TRBV5-1 to TRBJ2-7; D perhaps matches TRBD1 (6 bases). CDR1 and CDR2 from the germline V gene are SGHRS and YFSETQ. The CDR3 has 13 residues. The DNA for the CDR3 is TGCGCCAGCAGCCCGAGCACCCGGGACACACTATCCTTC. As protein: CASSPSTRDTLSF.